The clone carrying this T cell receptor (beta chain) was counted a single time. This sample is drawn from a study of T cells after posttransplantation cyclophosphamide. Method: immunoSEQ multiplex PCR; TCRdb's copy keeps in-frame clones and lacks some. The repertoire includes tens of thousands of clones, approximately 78% of them detected once, and 7.5% to 9.5% sits in the top ten. CDR3 length: 14 residues. In germline, CDR1 is LNHNV, CDR2 YYDKDF (reference sequence). The V segment lost 2 bases and the J segment 10 bases; nucleotides outside the gene matches: 9. Cyclophosphamide on days +3 and +4 followed busulfan-fludarabine conditioning and a marrow graft.

The chain links TRBV15 to TRBJ1-1; TRBD1 matches at 8 bases. The source is a female patient between 35 and 55 years old who received an allogeneic stem cell transplant from a related donor, was CMV-positive, and had no GVHD. Part of the T cells may come from the graft donor. Specimen: CD4+ T cells sorted from blood, collected roughly 1,900 days after a stem cell transplant with posttransplant cyclophosphamide. The CDR3 reads CATSRYTGGSTAFF. As DNA, the CDR3 is TGTGCCACCAGCAGATACACAGGGGGGTCTACAGCTTTCTTT. Full variable domain (remainder filled in from reference TRBV15 and TRBJ1-1): DAMVIQNPRYQVTQFGKPVTLSCSQTLNHNVMYWYQQKSSQAPKLLFHYYDKDFNNEADTPDNFQSRRPNTSFCFLDIRSPGLGDTAMYLCATSRYTGGSTAFFGQGTRLTVV.